This T cell receptor beta chain was sequenced during a study of blood T cell repertoires in COVID-19. Study context: Both acute and convalescent COVID-19 samples were obtained from the United States, Italy and Spain. Sample material is recorded as cDNA or gDNA derived from T cells, B-cell-depleted T cells, or PBMCs.

Original processing notes: Reference gene primer amplification in the assay estimated nucleated cell counts. Generated by immunoSEQ multiplex PCR, the TCRdb table keeps only in-frame clones and is missing some. For V, J and clone size, that table is used; D and trimming come from the DNA. The data hold around 60,000 clones, with approximately 81% observed a single time. Germline CDR1 is SGHVS and CDR2 is FNYEAQ. The CDR3 covers 19 residues. V was pared by 1 base and J by 2 bases, with 20 bases between. The chain couples TRBV7-6 to TRBJ2-2; D is perhaps TRBD1 (6 bases). Sequencing was done on a sample of peripheral blood. The TCR was taken from a man aged 55 to 70 with COVID-19, enrolled during active disease. The CDR3 reads CASSLVAAGVSQNTGELFF. The DNA for the CDR3 is TGTGCCAGCAGCTTAGTGGCGGCAGGGGTCAGTCAAAACACCGGGGAGCTGTTTTTT.